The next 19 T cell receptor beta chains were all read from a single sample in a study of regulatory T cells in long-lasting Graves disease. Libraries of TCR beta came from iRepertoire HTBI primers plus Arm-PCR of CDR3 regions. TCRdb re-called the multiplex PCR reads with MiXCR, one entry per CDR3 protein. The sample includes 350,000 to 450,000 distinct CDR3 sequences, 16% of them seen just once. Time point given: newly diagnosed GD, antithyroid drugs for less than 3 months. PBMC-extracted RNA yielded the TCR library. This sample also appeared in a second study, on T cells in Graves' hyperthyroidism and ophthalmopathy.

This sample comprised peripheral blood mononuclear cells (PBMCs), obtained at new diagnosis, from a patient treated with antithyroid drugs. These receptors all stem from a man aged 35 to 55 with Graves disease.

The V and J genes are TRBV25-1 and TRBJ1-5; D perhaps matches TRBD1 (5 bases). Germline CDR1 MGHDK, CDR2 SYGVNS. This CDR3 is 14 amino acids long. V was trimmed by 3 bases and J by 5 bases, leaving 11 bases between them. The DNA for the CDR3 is TGTGCCAGCAGTGAGGGACCGTCCCATCAGCCCCAGCATTTT. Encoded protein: CASSEGPSHQPQHF.

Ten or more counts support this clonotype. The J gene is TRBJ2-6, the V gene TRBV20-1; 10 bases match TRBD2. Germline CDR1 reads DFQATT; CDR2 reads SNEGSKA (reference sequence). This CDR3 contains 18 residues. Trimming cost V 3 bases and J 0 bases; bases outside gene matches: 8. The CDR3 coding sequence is TGCAGTGCTAGGGCTAGCGGGGGCCTTAGCTCTGGGGCCAACGTCCTGACTTTC. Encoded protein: CSARASGGLSSGANVLTF.

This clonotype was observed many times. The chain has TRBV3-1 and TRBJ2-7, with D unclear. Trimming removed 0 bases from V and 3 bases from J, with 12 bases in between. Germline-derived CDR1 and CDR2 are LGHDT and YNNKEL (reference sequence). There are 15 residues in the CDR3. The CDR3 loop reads CASSQDRAAYYEQYF. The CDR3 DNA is TGTGCCAGCAGCCAAGATCGGGCGGCTTACTACGAGCAGTACTTC.

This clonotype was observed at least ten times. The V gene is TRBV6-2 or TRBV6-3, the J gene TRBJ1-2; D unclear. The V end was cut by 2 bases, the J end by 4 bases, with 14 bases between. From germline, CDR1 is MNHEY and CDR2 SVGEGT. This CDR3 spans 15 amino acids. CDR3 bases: TGTGCCAGCAGTTACCGGGGTTTCAAGGTCTATGGCTACACCTTC. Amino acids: CASSYRGFKVYGYTF.

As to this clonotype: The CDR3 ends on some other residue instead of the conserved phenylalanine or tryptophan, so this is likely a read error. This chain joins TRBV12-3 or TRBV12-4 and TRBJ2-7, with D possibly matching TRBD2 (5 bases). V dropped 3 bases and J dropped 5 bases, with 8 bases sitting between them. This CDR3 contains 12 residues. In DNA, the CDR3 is TGTGCCAGCAGTTTTCTGGGAGACGAGCAGTACCTC. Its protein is CASSFLGDEQYL.

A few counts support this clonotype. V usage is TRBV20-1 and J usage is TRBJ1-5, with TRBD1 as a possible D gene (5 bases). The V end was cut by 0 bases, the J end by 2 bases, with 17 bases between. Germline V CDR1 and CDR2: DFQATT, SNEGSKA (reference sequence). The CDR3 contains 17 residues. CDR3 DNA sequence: TGCAGTGCTAGAGATAGGTCCCCAGGGTTCGGCAATCAGCCCCAGCATTTT. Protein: CSARDRSPGFGNQPQHF.

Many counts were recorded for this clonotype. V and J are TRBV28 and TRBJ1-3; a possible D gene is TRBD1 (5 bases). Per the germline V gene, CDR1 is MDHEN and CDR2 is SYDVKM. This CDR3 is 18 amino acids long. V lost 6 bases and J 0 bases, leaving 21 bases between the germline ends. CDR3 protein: CASSFSGGWGVSGNTIYF. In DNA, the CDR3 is TGTGCCAGCAGCTTTTCGGGAGGCTGGGGGGTCTCTGGAAACACCATATATTTT.

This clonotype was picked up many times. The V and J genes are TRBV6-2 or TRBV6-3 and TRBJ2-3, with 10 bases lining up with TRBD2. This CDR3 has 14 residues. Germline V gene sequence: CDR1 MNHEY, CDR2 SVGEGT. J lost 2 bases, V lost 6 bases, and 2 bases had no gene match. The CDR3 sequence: CASRLAGDTDTQYF. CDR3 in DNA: TGTGCCAGCAGGCTAGCGGGGGACACAGATACGCAGTATTTT.

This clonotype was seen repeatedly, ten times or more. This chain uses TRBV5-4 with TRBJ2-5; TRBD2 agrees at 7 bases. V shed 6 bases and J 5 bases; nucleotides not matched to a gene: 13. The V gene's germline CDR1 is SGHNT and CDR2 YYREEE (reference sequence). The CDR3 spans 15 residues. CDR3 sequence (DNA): TGTGCCAGCAACGGGGAGCGGGGTTCAAGGGAGACCCAGTACTTC. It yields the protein CASNGERGSRETQYF. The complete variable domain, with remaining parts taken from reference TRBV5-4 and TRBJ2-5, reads ETGVTQSPTHLIKTRGQQVTLRCSSQSGHNTVSWYQQALGQGPQFIFQYYREEENGRGNFPPRFSGLQFPNYSSELNVNALELDDSALYLCASNGERGSRETQYFGPGTRLLVL.

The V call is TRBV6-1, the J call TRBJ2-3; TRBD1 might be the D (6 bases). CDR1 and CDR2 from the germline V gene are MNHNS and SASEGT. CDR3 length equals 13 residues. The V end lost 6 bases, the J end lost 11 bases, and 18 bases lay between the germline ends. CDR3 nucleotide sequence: TGTGCCAGCAGAGGAGGACAGCAATTACAGCAGTATTTT. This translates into CASRGGQQLQQYF.

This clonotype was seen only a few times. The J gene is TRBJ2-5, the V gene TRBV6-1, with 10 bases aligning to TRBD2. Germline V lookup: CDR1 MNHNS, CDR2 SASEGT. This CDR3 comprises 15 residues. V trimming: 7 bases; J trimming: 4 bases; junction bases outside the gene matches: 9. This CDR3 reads CASIRSSGGPETQYF. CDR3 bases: TGTGCCAGCATCCGATCTAGCGGGGGCCCAGAGACCCAGTACTTC.

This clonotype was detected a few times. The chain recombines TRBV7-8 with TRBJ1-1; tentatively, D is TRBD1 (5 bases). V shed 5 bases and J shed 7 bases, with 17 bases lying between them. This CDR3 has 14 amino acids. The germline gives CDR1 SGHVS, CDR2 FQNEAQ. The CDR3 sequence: CASSKEGRQLEAFF. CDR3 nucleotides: TGTGCCAGCAGCAAGGAGGGTAGACAGCTTGAAGCTTTCTTT. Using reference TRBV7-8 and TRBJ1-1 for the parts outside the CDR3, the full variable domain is GAGVSQSPRYKVAKRGQDVALRCDPISGHVSLFWYQQALGQGPEFLTYFQNEAQLDKSGLPSDRFFAERPEGSVSTLKIQRTQQEDSAVYLCASSKEGRQLEAFFGQGTRLTVV.

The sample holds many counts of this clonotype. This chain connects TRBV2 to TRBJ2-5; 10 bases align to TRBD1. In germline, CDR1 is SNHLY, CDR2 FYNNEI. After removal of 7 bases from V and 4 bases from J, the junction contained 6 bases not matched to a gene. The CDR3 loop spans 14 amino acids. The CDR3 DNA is TGTGCCAGCACCATAGGACAGGGGGGAGAGACCCAGTACTTC. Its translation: CASTIGQGGETQYF.

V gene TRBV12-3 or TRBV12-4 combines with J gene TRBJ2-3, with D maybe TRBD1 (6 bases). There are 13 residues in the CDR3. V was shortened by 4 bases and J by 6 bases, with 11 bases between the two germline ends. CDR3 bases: TGTGCCAGCAGTTCACAGGGTCGGGATACGCAGTATTTT. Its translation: CASSSQGRDTQYF.

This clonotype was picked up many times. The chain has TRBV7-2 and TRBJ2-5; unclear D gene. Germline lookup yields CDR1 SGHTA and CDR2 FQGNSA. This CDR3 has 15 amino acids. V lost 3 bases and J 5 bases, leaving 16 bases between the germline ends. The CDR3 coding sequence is TGTGCCAGCAGCTTCCAACAAGGAGAAGGGGAGACCCAGTACTTC. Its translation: CASSFQQGEGETQYF. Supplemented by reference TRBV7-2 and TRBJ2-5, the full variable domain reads GAGVSQSPSNKVTEKGKDVELRCDPISGHTALYWYRQSLGQGLEFLIYFQGNSAPDKSGLPSDRFSAERTGGSVSTLTIQRTQQEDSAVYLCASSFQQGEGETQYFGPGTRLLVL.

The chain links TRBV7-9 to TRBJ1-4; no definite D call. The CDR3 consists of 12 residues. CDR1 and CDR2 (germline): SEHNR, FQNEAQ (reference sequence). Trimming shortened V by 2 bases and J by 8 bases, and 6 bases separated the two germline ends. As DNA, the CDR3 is TGTGCCAGCAGCTTATATCTCGAAAAACTGTTTTTT. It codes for CASSLYLEKLFF.

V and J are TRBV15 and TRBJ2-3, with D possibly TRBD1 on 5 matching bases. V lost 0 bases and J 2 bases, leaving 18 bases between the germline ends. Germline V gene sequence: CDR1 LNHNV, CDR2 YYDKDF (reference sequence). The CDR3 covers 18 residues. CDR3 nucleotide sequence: TGTGCCACCAGCAGAGATATTGCGCAGGGCGAATTCACAGATACGCAGTATTTT. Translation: CATSRDIAQGEFTDTQYF.

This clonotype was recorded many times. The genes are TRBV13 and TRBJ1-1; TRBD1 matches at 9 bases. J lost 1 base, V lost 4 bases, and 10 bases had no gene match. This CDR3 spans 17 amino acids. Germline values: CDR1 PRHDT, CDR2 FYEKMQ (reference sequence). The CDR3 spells CASSSVPGQGSNTEAFF. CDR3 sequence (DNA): TGTGCCAGCAGCTCCGTCCCGGGACAGGGCTCGAACACTGAAGCTTTCTTT.

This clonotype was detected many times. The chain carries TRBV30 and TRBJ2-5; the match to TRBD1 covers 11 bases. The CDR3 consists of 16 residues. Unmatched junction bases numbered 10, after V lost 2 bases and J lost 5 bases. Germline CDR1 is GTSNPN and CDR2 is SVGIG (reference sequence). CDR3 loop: CAWSRDRGNWWETQYF. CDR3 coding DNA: TGTGCCTGGAGTCGGGACAGGGGGAACTGGTGGGAGACCCAGTACTTC.